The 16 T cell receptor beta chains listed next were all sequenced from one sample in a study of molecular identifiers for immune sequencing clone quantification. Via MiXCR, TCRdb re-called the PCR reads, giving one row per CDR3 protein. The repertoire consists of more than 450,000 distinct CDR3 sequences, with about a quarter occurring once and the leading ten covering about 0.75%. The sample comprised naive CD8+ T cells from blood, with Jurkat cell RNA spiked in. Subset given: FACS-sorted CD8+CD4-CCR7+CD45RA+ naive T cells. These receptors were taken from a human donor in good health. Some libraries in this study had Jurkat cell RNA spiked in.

The CDR3 is CATSDSREVSNQPQHF. CDR3 nucleotide sequence: TGTGCCACCAGTGATTCCCGGGAGGTTAGCAATCAGCCCCAGCATTTT. V and J are TRBV24-1 and TRBJ1-5; D is uncertain. This CDR3 is 16 amino acids long. V was cut by 2 bases and J by 0 bases, with 10 bases left in between. CDR1 and CDR2 (germline): KGHDR, SFDVKD.

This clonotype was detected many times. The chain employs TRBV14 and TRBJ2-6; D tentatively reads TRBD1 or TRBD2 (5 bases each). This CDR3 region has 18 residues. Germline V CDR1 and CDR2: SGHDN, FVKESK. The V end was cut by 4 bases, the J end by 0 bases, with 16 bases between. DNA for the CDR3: TGTGCCAGCAGCCGTTCCGGGACCATCTACTCTGGGGCCAACGTCCTGACTTTC. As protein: CASSRSGTIYSGANVLTF.

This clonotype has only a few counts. In nucleotides, the CDR3 is TGTGCCAGCAGCCACTCGGAACAGGGACCCTACGAGCAGTACTTC. Its protein is CASSHSEQGPYEQYF. The genes are TRBV5-6 and TRBJ2-7; a possible D gene is TRBD1 (6 bases). Germline V gene data show CDR1 as SGHDT and CDR2 as YYEEEE. With 4 bases removed from V and 2 bases from J, the gap between germline ends came to 16 bases. The CDR3 totals 15 residues.

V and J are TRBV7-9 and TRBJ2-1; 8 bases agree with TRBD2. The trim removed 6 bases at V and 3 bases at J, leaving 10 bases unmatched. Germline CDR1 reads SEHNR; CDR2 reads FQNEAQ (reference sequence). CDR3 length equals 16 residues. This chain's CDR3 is CASSQKTSVVYNEQFF. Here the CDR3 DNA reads TGTGCCAGCAGTCAAAAGACTAGCGTGGTCTACAATGAGCAGTTCTTC.

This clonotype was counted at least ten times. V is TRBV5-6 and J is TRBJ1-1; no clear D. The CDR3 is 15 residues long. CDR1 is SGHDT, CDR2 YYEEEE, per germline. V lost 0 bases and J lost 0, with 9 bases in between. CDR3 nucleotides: TGTGCCAGCAGCTTGGCCGAGCACATGAACACTGAAGCTTTCTTT. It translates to CASSLAEHMNTEAFF.

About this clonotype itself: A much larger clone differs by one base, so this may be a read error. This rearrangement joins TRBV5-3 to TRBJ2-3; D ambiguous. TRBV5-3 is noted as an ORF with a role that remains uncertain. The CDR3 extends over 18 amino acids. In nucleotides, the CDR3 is TGTGCCAGCAGCTGGATGCCCCCTCCCGCTTCCGTACTACATACGCAGTATTTT. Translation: CASSWMPPPASVLHTQYF.

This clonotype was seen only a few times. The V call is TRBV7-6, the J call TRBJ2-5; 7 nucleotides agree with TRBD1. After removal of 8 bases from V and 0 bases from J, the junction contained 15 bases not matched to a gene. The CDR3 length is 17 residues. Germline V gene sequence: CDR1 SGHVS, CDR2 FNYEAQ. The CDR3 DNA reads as TGTGCCAGCTCCTCAGGGGACAGCCCATGGTACCAAGAGACCCAGTACTTC. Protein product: CASSSGDSPWYQETQYF.

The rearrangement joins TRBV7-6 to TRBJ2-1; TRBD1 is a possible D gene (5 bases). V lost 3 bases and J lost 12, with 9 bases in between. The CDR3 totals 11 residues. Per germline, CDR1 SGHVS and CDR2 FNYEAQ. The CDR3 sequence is CASSLQGGQFF. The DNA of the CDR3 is TGTGCCAGCAGCTTGCAGGGCGGGCAGTTCTTC. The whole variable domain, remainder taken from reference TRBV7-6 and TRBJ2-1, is GAGVSQSPRYKVTKRGQDVALRCDPISGHVSLYWYRQALGQGPEFLTYFNYEAQQDKSGLPNDRFSAERPEGSISTLTIQRTEQRDSAMYRCASSLQGGQFFGPGTRLTVL.

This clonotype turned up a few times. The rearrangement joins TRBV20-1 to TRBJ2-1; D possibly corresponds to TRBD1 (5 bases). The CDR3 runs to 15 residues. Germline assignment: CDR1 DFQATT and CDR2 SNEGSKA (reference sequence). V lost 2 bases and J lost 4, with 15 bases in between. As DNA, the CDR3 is TGCAGTGCTAGACAGGGTGGCGGCGGTTACAATGAGCAGTTCTTC. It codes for CSARQGGGGYNEQFF.

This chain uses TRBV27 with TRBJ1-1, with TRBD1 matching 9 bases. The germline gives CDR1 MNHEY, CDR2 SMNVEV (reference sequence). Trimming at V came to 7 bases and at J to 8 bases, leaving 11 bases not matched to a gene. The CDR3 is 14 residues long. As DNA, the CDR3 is TGTGCCAGCACCGGGACAGGGCGGCATGAAGAAGCTTTCTTT. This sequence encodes CASTGTGRHEEAFF.

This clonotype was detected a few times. CDR3 bases: TGTGCCAGCAGTTACTCTCAACTTCCGGGACTAGCGGGACTACAAGAGACCCAGTACTTC. It encodes CASSYSQLPGLAGLQETQYF. J is TRBJ2-5 and V is TRBV6-2 or TRBV6-3; 13 nucleotides match TRBD2. J lost 2 bases, V lost 0 bases, and 12 bases had no gene match. The CDR3 has 20 residues. From germline, CDR1 is MNHEY and CDR2 SVGEGT.

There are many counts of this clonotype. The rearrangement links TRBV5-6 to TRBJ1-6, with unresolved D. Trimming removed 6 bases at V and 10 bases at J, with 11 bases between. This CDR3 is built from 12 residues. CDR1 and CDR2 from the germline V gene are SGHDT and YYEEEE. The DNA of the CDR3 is TGTGCCAGCACCGCGCCGGGGTCACCCCTCCACTTT. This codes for CASTAPGSPLHF.

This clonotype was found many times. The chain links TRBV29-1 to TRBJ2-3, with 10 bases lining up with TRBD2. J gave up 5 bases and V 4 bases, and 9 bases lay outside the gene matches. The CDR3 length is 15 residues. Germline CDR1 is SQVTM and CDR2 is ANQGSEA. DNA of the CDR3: TGCAGCGTTGTTCGGCGGGCTAGCGGGGGAGATACGCAGTATTTT. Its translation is CSVVRRASGGDTQYF.

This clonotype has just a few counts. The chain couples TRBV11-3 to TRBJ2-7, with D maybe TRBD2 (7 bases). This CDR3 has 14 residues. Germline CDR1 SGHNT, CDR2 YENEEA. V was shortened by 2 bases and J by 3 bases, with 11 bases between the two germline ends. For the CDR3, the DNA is TGTGCCAGCAGCTTAAAGGGGGGGATCTACGAGCAGTACTTC. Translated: CASSLKGGIYEQYF.

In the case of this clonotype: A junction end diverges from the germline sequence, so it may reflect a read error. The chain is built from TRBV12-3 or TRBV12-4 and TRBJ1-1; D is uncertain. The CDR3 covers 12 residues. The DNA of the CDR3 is TGTGCCGGCAGCCCTGGACTGGCTGAAGCTTTCTTT. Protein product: CAGSPGLAEAFF.

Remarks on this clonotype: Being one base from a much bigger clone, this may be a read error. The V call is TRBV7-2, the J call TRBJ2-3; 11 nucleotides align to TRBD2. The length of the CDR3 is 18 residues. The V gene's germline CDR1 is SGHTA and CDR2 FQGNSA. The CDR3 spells CAGSSLTSGAGRIDTQYF. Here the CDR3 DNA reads TGTGCCGGCAGCTCGCTGACTAGCGGGGCGGGGAGAATAGATACGCAGTATTTT.